The rows below give T cell receptor beta chains drawn from one sample of a study of CD8+CD57+ T cells in acquired aplastic anemia. TCRdb processed the reads anew with MiXCR; each CDR3 protein has one entry. The data show roughly 250,000 distinct CDR3 sequences, with 70% to 85% seen just once and less than 50% held by the top ten. The sequencing sample was made of sorted CD4+, CD8+, or CD8+CD57+ T cells (not recorded which) from PBMCs. These receptors came from a human donor with aplastic anemia. CDR3s include the opening cysteine and the closing phenylalanine or tryptophan. Fields, in order: V gene, clone size, CDR3 length, J gene, D gene, CDR3 DNA, CDR3 protein. D genes are given only for firm matches. The size of a clone is reported for some rows only, either as once, few or many, or as a class for expanded clones.

>TRBV7-8|once|14|TRBJ2-5|NA
TGTGCCACCAGCGGCGGGTCCAGCCATGCGCCGTATTATTTC
CATSGGSSHAPYYF
>TRBV7-9|NA|14|TRBJ2-3|TRBD2
TGTGCCAGCAGCTCAGCGGGGGGGCCTGCTTCGCAGTATTTT
CASSSAGGPASQYF
>TRBV7-9|NA|16|TRBJ1-1|TRBD1
TGTGCCAGCAGCCCCGAGACAGGGGATCACACAGATACGGCTTTCTTT
CASSPETGDHTDTAFF
>TRBV2|NA|14|TRBJ2-3|NA
NA
CASSVGGGNNEQFF
>TRBV7-8|few|15|TRBJ1-2|NA
NA
CASSWAGGSNYRYTF
>TRBV4-3|NA|13|TRBJ1-1|NA
TGCGCCAGCAGCCAAAGGGAAGGCACTGAAGCTTTCTTT
CASSQREGTEAFF
>TRBV9|NA|15|TRBJ2-5|NA
TGTGCCAGCAGGGGGGGTGGGCCCGACCAAGAGACCCAGTACTTC
CASRGGGPDQETQYF
>TRBV6-1|many|14|TRBJ2-5|TRBD1
TGTGCCAGCAGTGTATGGGACAGCCAAGAGACCCAGTACTTC
CASSVWDSQETQYF
>TRBV12-5|many|13|TRBJ2-2|NA
TGTGCTAGTGGTTACGGGGACACCGGGGAGCTGTTTTTT
CASGYGDTGELFF
>TRBV9|NA|14|TRBJ2-3|NA
TGTGCCAGCAGCGTATCCCAGGGTGGCGAAACTAATTATTTT
CASSVSQGGETNYF
>TRBV7-6|NA|19|TRBJ2-1|TRBD2
TGTGCCAGCAGCTTACGAGTAGCGGGGGGCGGAAACGGTCAGGATGAGCAGTTCTTC
CASSLRVAGGGNGQDEQFF
>TRBV2|NA|13|TRBJ2-7|NA
TGTGCCAGCAGTGCGGGGCGGGACTACGAGCAGTACTTC
CASSAGRDYEQYF
>TRBV7-9|NA|16|TRBJ1-6|NA
NA
CASSLVPGELFFALHF
>TRBV5-4|NA|9|TRBJ2-3|NA
TGTGCCAGCAGCTTTACTGCCGATTTT
CASSFTADF
>TRBV19|NA|14|TRBJ2-3|NA
TGTGCCAGTAGTATAGCTGGCGGTGCCTACACGGAGTATTTT
CASSIAGGAYTEYF
>TRBV10-2|once|13|TRBJ2-1|TRBD1
TGCGCCAGCAGTTCCGACAGGGATTACGAGCAGTTCTTC
CASSSDRDYEQFF
>TRBV24-1|NA|11|TRBJ2-1|NA
TGTGGCACCGAGGTAGACTACGAGCAGTTCTTC
CGTEVDYEQFF
>TRBV9|NA|15|TRBJ1-4|NA
NA
CASSVGSDTQYFVFF
>TRBV7-8|NA|14|TRBJ2-5|NA
TGTGCCAGCAGCATAGGCGGCGATCACGATACGCAGTACTTC
CASSIGGDHDTQYF
>TRBV7-9|NA|15|TRBJ1-2|NA
TGTGCCAGCAGCTCATTGACGGGGGCTGCGGATGGCTACACCTTC
CASSSLTGAADGYTF
>TRBV7-8|once|15|TRBJ1-1|NA
TGTGCCAGCAGCTTAGATCGAGGAGGCGATACGCAGTATTTCTTT
CASSLDRGGDTQYFF
>TRBV7-9|NA|14|TRBJ2-3|NA
TGTGCCAGCAGCCTAAACTCGGGAGCGGGTACGCAGTATTTT
CASSLNSGAGTQYF
>TRBV10-3|NA|11|TRBJ1-1|NA
TGTGCCATCAGTGAGTCAGAAAAAGCTTTCTTT
CAISESEKAFF
>TRBV9|NA|15|TRBJ2-2|TRBD1
TGTGCCAGCAGCGTATGGGGACAGAGCACAGGGACGCTGTTTTTT
CASSVWGQSTGTLFF
>TRBV29-1|few|13|TRBJ2-1|NA
TGCAGCGTTGACGGGGTATCCATTTATGAGCAGTTCTTC
CSVDGVSIYEQFF
>TRBV11-3|NA|13|TRBJ2-5|TRBD1
TGTGCCAACAGCTTCCGAGGGGGCGAGACCCAGTACTTC
CANSFRGGETQYF
>TRBV7-9|NA|16|TRBJ1-2|NA
TGTGCCAGCAGCTTGGCGAGGGACGGGGTCGTATATGTCTACACCTTC
CASSLARDGVVYVYTF
>TRBV7-8|few|13|TRBJ1-2|TRBD1
TGTGCCAGCGCCTCGGGACAGTTCTATGGCTACACCTTC
CASASGQFYGYTF
>TRBV7-9|NA|17|TRBJ1-5|NA
TGTGCCAGCAGCTTAGCTGGTAGCTACGGGGCCAACGTCCCCCAGCATTTT
CASSLAGSYGANVPQHF
>TRBV7-8|few|16|TRBJ2-1|NA
TGTGCCAGCAGCTTACCGAGAGGCCCCGATACGCAGGAGCAGTTCTTC
CASSLPRGPDTQEQFF
>TRBV2|NA|15|TRBJ2-5|TRBD1
TGTGCCAGCGGGGACAGGGGCACAGATACGCAGTCTTTTGGCTTC
CASGDRGTDTQSFGF
>TRBV7-8|NA|16|TRBJ2-5|NA
TGTGCCAGCAGCTTAGCGGGAGGCCCCGATGCACAGTCCCAGTACTTC
CASSLAGGPDAQSQYF
>TRBV7-6|NA|17|TRBJ2-5|NA
NA
CASSLPSGEAFFGTQYF
>TRBV2|NA|12|TRBJ2-3|NA
TGTGCCAGCAGCTTAGGAACAGATAAAGCTTTTTTT
CASSLGTDKAFF
>TRBV15|NA|17|TRBJ1-2|NA
TGTGCCACCAGCAGGGGCTCCAGCCAAGGCCTTGCAGGTGGCTACACCTTC
CATSRGSSQGLAGGYTF
>TRBV5-4|NA|15|TRBJ1-5|NA
TGTGCCAGCAGCCTTACTAGCGTAGGACGTCAGCCCCAGCATTTT
CASSLTSVGRQPQHF
>TRBV7-9|NA|14|TRBJ2-5|NA
TGTGCCAGCAGCTGGGGCTCCAGAGATGAGACCCAGTACTTC
CASSWGSRDETQYF
>TRBV7-3|NA|13|TRBJ2-1|NA
TGTGCCAGCAGCTTAACGGCGCGAGGTGAGCAGTTCTTC
CASSLTARGEQFF
>TRBV2|NA|13|TRBJ2-5|NA
TGTGCCAGCAGCGACAGCTGCACAGAGACGCAGTACTTT
CASSDSCTETQYF
>TRBV15|NA|14|TRBJ2-3|NA
TGTGCCAGCAGCAGAGCTAGACAGCCAGAGACGCAGTATTTT
CASSRARQPETQYF